This T cell receptor (beta chain) was identified in a study of neoadjuvant nivolumab and ipilimumab in lung cancer. General study findings and limits: Pathologic regression was not significantly tied to TCR clonality. Resected tumors had greater TCR richness and clonality than uninvolved lung. Only two of four nivolumab-treated tumors gained richness and clonality by surgery. A small number of samples were TCR sequenced.

The CDR3 contains 13 residues. CDR1 and CDR2 from the germline V gene are MDHEN and SYDVKM. Trimming left V 5 bases short and J 6 bases short, with 14 bases between. Assay: immunoSEQ multiplex PCR; the TCRdb copy retains only in-frame clones and omits some. The sample consists of about 20,000 clones, around 82% of them appearing once. Note on this clone: The antigen is unknown.

This clonotype was obtained from an adult with non-small cell lung cancer. The specimen was tumor tissue, collected after neoadjuvant nivolumab, alone or with ipilimumab, at or shortly before surgery. V usage is TRBV28 and J usage is TRBJ2-7; perhaps TRBD2 as D (6 bases). This CDR3 is CASSPGTFSEQYF. The CDR3 DNA follows: TGTGCCAGCAGTCCAGGGACTTTCAGCGAGCAGTACTTC.